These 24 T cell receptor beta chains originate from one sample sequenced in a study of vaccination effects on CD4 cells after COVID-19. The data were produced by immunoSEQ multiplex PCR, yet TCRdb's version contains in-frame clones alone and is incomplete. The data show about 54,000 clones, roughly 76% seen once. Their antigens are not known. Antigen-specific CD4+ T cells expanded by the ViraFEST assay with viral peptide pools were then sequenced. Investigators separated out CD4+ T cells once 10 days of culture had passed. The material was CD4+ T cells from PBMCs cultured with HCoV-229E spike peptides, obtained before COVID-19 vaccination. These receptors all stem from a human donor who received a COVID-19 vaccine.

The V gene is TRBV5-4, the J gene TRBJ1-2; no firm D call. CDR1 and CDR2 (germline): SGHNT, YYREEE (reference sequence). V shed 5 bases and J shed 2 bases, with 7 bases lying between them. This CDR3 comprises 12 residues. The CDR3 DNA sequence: TGTGCCAGCAGGGCGGAAAACTATGGCTACACCTTC. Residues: CASRAENYGYTF.

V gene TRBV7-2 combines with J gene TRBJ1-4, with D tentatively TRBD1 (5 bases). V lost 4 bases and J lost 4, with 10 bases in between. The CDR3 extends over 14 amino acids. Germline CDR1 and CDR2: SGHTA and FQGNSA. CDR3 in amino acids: CASSSGRINEKLFF. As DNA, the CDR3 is TGTGCCAGCAGCTCGGGACGGATTAATGAAAAACTGTTTTTT.

The CDR3 region has the DNA TGTGCCAGCAGGCCCGAAGGGACAGCGAACACTGAAGCTTTCTTT. Translating gives CASRPEGTANTEAFF. The chain has TRBV28 and TRBJ1-1; 7 bases map to TRBD1. The CDR3 covers 15 residues. The trim removed 6 bases at V and 1 base at J, leaving 8 bases unmatched. In germline, CDR1 is MDHEN, CDR2 SYDVKM.

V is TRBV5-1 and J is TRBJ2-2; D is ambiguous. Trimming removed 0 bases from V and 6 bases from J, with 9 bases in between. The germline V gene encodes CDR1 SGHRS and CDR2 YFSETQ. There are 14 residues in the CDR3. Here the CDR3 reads CASSLVWTPGELFF. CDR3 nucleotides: TGCGCCAGCAGCTTGGTGTGGACCCCCGGGGAGCTGTTTTTT.

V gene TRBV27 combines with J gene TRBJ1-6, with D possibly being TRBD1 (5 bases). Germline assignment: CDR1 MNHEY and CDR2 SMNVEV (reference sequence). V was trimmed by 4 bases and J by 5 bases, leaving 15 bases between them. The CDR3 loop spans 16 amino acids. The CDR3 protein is CASSSPESGNNSPLHF. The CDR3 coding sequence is TGTGCCAGCAGTTCCCCGGAATCAGGGAATAATTCACCCCTCCACTTT.

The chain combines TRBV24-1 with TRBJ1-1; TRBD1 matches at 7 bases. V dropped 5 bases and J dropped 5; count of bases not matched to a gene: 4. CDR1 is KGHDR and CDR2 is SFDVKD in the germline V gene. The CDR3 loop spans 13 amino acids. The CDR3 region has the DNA TGTGCCACCAGTGGAGGGGGCCGGACTGAAGCTTTCTTT. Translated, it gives CATSGGGRTEAFF.

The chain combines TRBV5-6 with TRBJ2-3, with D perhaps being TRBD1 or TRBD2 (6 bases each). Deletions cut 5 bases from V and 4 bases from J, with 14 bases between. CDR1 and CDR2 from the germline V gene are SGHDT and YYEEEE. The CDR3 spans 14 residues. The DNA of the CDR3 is TGTGCCAGCAGTACTCCGAGGGGGGCAGATACGCAGTATTTT. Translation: CASSTPRGADTQYF.

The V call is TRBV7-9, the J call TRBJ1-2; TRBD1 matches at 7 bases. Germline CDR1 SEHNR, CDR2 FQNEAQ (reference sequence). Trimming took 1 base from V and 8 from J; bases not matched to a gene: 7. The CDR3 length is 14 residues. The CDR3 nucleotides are TGTGCCAGCAGCTTAGGGGACAGCGGGGAGGGCTACACCTTC. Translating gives CASSLGDSGEGYTF.

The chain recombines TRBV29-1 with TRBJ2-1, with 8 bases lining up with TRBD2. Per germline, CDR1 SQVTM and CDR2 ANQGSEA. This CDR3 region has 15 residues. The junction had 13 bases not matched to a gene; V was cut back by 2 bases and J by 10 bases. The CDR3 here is CSVETPGGAIREQFF. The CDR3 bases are TGCAGCGTTGAAACCCCCGGGGGGGCGATTCGAGAGCAGTTCTTC.

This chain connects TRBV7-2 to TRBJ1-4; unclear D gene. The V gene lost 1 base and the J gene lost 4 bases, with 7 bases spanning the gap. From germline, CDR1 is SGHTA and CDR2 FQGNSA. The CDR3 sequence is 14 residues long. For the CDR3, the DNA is TGTGCCAGCAGCTTAGGGCAGATTAATGAAAAACTGTTTTTT. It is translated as CASSLGQINEKLFF.

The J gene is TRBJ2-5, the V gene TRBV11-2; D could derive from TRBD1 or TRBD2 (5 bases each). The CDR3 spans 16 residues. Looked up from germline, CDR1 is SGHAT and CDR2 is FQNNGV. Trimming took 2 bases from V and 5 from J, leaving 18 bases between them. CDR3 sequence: CASSLSMGPGEETQYF. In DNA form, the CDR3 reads TGTGCCAGCAGCTTATCGATGGGACCCGGCGAGGAGACCCAGTACTTC.

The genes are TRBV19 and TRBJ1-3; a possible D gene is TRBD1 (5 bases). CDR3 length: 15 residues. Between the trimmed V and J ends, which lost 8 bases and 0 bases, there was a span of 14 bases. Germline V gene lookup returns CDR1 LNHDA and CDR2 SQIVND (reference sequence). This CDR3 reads CASFGSGISGNTIYF. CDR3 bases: TGTGCCAGTTTCGGGTCAGGGATCTCTGGAAACACCATATATTTT.

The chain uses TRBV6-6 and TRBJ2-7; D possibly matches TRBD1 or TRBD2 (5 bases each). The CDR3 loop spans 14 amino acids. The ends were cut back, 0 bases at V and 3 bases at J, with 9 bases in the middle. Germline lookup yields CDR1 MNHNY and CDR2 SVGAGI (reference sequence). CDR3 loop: CASSYSGRNYEQYV. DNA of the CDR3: TGTGCCAGCAGTTACTCGGGACGTAACTACGAGCAGTACGTC.

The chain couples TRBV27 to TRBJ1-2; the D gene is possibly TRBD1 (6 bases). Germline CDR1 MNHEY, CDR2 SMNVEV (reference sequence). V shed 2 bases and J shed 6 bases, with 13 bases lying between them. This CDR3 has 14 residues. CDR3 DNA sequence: TGTGCCAGCAGTTTAAGGGGGGCGCAGGATGGCTACACCTTC. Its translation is CASSLRGAQDGYTF.

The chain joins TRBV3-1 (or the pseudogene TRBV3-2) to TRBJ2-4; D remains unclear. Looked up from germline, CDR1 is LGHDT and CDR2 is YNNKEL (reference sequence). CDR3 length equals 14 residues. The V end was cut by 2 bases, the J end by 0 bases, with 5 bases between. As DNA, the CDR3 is TGTGCCAGCAGCCAATTTTTAGCCAAAAACATTCAGTACTTC. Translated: CASSQFLAKNIQYF.

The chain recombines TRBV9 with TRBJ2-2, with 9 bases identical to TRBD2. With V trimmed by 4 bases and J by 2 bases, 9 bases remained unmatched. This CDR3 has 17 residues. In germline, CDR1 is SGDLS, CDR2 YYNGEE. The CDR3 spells CASSPRGGAFNTGELFF. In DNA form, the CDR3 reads TGTGCCAGCAGCCCTCGCGGGGGGGCTTTTAACACCGGGGAGCTGTTTTTT.

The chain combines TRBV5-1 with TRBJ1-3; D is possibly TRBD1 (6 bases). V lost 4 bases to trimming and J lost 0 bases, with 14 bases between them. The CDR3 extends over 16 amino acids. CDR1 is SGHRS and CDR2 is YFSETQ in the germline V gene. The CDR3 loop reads CASSVVVGGSGNTIYF. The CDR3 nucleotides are TGCGCCAGCAGCGTCGTCGTAGGGGGCTCTGGAAACACCATATATTTT. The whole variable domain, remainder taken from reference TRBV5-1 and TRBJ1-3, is KAGVTQTPRYLIKTRGQQVTLSCSPISGHRSVSWYQQTPGQGLQFLFEYFSETQRNKGNFPGRFSGRQFSNSRSEMNVSTLELGDSALYLCASSVVVGGSGNTIYFGEGSWLTVV.

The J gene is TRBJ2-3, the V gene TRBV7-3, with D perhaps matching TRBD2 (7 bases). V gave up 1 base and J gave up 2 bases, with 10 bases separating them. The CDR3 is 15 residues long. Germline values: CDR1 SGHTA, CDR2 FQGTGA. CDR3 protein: CASSLRGGFTDTQYF. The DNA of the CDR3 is TGTGCCAGCAGCTTAAGGGGGGGCTTCACAGATACGCAGTATTTT.

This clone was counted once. CDR3 region: CASSPLFRIPHNEQFF. In DNA, the CDR3 is TGCGCCAGCAGCCCACTTTTCCGGATCCCACACAATGAGCAGTTCTTC. The J gene is TRBJ2-1, the V gene TRBV4-1; the D is unclear. CDR1 and CDR2 from the germline V gene are MGHRA and YSYEKL. V dropped 4 bases and J dropped 5 bases, with 18 bases sitting between them. CDR3 length: 16 residues.

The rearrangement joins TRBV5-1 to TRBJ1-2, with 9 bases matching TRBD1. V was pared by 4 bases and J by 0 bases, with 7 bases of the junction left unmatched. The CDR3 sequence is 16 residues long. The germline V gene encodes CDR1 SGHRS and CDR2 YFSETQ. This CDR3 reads CASSRPTGGSNYGYTF. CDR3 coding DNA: TGCGCCAGCAGCAGACCTACAGGGGGCTCTAACTATGGCTACACCTTC.

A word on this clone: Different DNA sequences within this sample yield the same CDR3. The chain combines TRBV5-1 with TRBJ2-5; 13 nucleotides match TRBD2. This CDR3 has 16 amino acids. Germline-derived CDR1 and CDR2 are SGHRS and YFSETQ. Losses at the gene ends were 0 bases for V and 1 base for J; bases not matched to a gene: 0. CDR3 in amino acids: CASSLGLAGGQETQYF. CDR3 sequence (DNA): TGCGCCAGCAGCTTGGGACTAGCGGGGGGCCAAGAGACCCAGTACTTC.

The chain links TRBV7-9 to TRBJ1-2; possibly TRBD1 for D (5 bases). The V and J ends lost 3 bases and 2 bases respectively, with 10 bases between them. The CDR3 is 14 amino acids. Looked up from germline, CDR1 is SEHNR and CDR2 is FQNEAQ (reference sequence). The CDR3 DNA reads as TGTGCCAGCAGCTTGTCAGGGTCAAACTATGGCTACACCTTC. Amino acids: CASSLSGSNYGYTF.

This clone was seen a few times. The CDR3 region is CASTPRSTGGDTQYF. CDR3 nucleotides: TGTGCCAGCACCCCCCGGTCGACAGGGGGAGATACGCAGTATTTT. The genes are TRBV6-2 or TRBV6-3 and TRBJ2-3; TRBD1 matches 9 bases. The CDR3 has 15 amino acids. V trimming: 7 bases; J trimming: 5 bases; junction bases outside the gene matches: 10. Per germline, CDR1 MNHEY and CDR2 SVGEGT.

The CDR3 coding sequence is TGTGCCACCAGCAGCGACAGGGGGCTAGTTGAAAAACTGTTTTTT. This sequence encodes CATSSDRGLVEKLFF. The chain combines TRBV15 with TRBJ1-4, with 10 bases that match TRBD1. V lost 3 bases and J lost 7; bases outside the gene matches: 5. Germline lookup yields CDR1 LNHNV and CDR2 YYDKDF (reference sequence). CDR3 size: 15 residues.